The rows below give T cell receptor beta chains drawn from one sample of a study of cytomegalovirus exposure and HLA in healthy donors. Some clones are missing from TCRdb's copy, which holds only in-frame ones; the method was immunoSEQ multiplex PCR. The sample includes more than 110,000 clones, over 70% of them seen just once. The specimen was PBMCs. Receptors originate from a male donor in good health and CMV-seronegative. Each CDR3 is given with its conserved first and last residue. The order of the fields is CDR3 length, J gene, D gene, clone size, V gene, CDR3 protein, CDR3 DNA. A D gene is named only where the DNA matches it firmly. Not all rows give a size; the values are once, few, many and, for expanded clones, a class.

CDR3 length: 14; J gene: TRBJ2-5; D gene: -; clone size: -; V gene: TRBV15; CDR3 protein: CATSITGGKETQYF; CDR3 DNA: TGTGCCACCAGCATTACCGGGGGTAAAGAGACCCAGTACTTC
CDR3 length: 14; J gene: TRBJ1-4; D gene: -; clone size: -; V gene: TRBV4-3; CDR3 protein: CASTSKLLSEKLFF; CDR3 DNA: TGCGCCAGCACCTCCAAACTATTGAGTGAAAAACTGTTTTTT
CDR3 length: 13; J gene: TRBJ1-5; D gene: -; clone size: -; V gene: TRBV18; CDR3 protein: CASSPPGGQPQHF; CDR3 DNA: TGTGCCAGCTCACCCCCCGGCGGGCAGCCCCAGCATTTT
CDR3 length: 15; J gene: TRBJ2-1; D gene: TRBD1; clone size: -; V gene: TRBV6-9; CDR3 protein: CASSYQGGRDNEQFF; CDR3 DNA: TGTGCCAGCAGTTATCAAGGGGGCAGGGACAATGAGCAGTTCTTC
CDR3 length: 14; J gene: TRBJ2-7; D gene: -; clone size: -; V gene: TRBV4-1; CDR3 protein: CASSQSPGQYEQYF; CDR3 DNA: TGCGCCAGCAGCCAATCCCCAGGGCAATACGAGCAGTACTTC
CDR3 length: 16; J gene: TRBJ2-2; D gene: TRBD1; clone size: -; V gene: TRBV19; CDR3 protein: CASSNTGGVITGELFF; CDR3 DNA: TGTGCCAGTAGTAATACAGGGGGCGTTATTACCGGGGAGCTGTTTTTT
CDR3 length: 15; J gene: TRBJ1-1; D gene: -; clone size: -; V gene: TRBV7-2; CDR3 protein: CASSSITGSSTEAFF; CDR3 DNA: TGTGCCAGCAGCTCGATCACAGGGAGCAGCACTGAAGCTTTCTTT
CDR3 length: 13; J gene: TRBJ2-1; D gene: -; clone size: -; V gene: TRBV7-3; CDR3 protein: CASSPREGNEQFF; CDR3 DNA: TGTGCCAGCAGCCCCCGAGAGGGCAATGAGCAGTTCTTC
CDR3 length: 15; J gene: TRBJ1-1; D gene: -; clone size: -; V gene: TRBV7-6; CDR3 protein: CASSLYPGMNTEAFF; CDR3 DNA: TGTGCCAGCAGCTTATACCCAGGGATGAACACTGAAGCTTTCTTT
CDR3 length: 13; J gene: TRBJ1-1; D gene: -; clone size: -; V gene: TRBV5-4; CDR3 protein: CASSLPGDTEAFF; CDR3 DNA: TGTGCCAGCAGCTTACCAGGGGATACTGAAGCTTTCTTT
CDR3 length: 13; J gene: TRBJ2-7; D gene: -; clone size: once; V gene: TRBV5-4; CDR3 protein: CASSFRGIYEQYF; CDR3 DNA: TGTGCCAGCAGCTTTAGAGGAATCTACGAGCAGTACTTC
CDR3 length: 16; J gene: TRBJ2-2; D gene: TRBD1; clone size: -; V gene: TRBV19; CDR3 protein: CASILAGGPNTGELFF; CDR3 DNA: TGTGCCAGTATCCTGGCAGGGGGCCCGAACACCGGGGAGCTGTTTTTT
CDR3 length: 14; J gene: TRBJ2-7; D gene: -; clone size: few; V gene: TRBV15; CDR3 protein: CATSRRSNRREQYF; CDR3 DNA: TGTGCCACCAGCAGAAGGAGTAACAGGCGCGAGCAGTACTTC
CDR3 length: 16; J gene: TRBJ2-7; D gene: TRBD2; clone size: -; V gene: TRBV2; CDR3 protein: CASRLLTSGPTYEQYF; CDR3 DNA: TGTGCCAGCAGGCTCCTGACTAGCGGTCCCACCTACGAGCAGTACTTC
CDR3 length: 16; J gene: TRBJ1-5; D gene: -; clone size: few; V gene: TRBV19; CDR3 protein: CASSIVPGKSNQPQHF; CDR3 DNA: TGTGCCAGTAGTATAGTCCCCGGGAAGAGCAATCAGCCCCAGCATTTT
CDR3 length: 20; J gene: TRBJ2-1; D gene: TRBD2; clone size: -; V gene: TRBV14; CDR3 protein: CASSPPRTSGRDNSYNEQFF; CDR3 DNA: TGTGCCAGCAGCCCACCTCGGACTAGCGGGAGGGATAACTCCTACAATGAGCAGTTCTTC
CDR3 length: 11; J gene: TRBJ1-1; D gene: -; clone size: -; V gene: TRBV20-1; CDR3 protein: CSAQGPTEAFF; CDR3 DNA: TGCAGTGCCCAGGGTCCGACTGAAGCTTTCTTT
CDR3 length: 15; J gene: TRBJ2-1; D gene: TRBD1; clone size: -; V gene: TRBV5-4; CDR3 protein: CASSFSGQGWNEQFF; CDR3 DNA: TGTGCCAGCAGCTTTTCTGGACAGGGGTGGAATGAGCAGTTCTTC
CDR3 length: 14; J gene: TRBJ2-7; D gene: TRBD1; clone size: once; V gene: TRBV5-1; CDR3 protein: CASSLWTGAYEQYF; CDR3 DNA: TGCGCCAGCAGCTTGTGGACAGGAGCCTACGAGCAGTACTTC
CDR3 length: 15; J gene: TRBJ2-7; D gene: TRBD2; clone size: -; V gene: TRBV2; CDR3 protein: CASSERLAGTGEQYF; CDR3 DNA: TGTGCCAGCAGTGAAAGGCTAGCGGGGACTGGCGAGCAGTACTTC
CDR3 length: 12; J gene: TRBJ2-7; D gene: -; clone size: -; V gene: TRBV6-1; CDR3 protein: CASSRRGDEQYF; CDR3 DNA: TGTGCCAGCAGTAGACGCGGAGACGAGCAGTACTTC
CDR3 length: 14; J gene: TRBJ1-3; D gene: -; clone size: -; V gene: TRBV9; CDR3 protein: CASSVRAGESTIYF; CDR3 DNA: TGTGCCAGCAGCGTAAGGGCAGGGGAAAGCACCATATATTTT
CDR3 length: 13; J gene: TRBJ1-1; D gene: TRBD1; clone size: -; V gene: TRBV6-1; CDR3 protein: CASIRGRETEAFF; CDR3 DNA: TGTGCCAGCATAAGGGGGCGCGAAACTGAAGCTTTCTTT
CDR3 length: 17; J gene: TRBJ2-3; D gene: TRBD1; clone size: once; V gene: TRBV5-4; CDR3 protein: CASSRRDRGVSTDTQYF; CDR3 DNA: TGTGCCAGCAGCCGCCGGGACAGGGGGGTTAGCACAGATACGCAGTATTTT
CDR3 length: 17; J gene: TRBJ2-5; D gene: -; clone size: -; V gene: TRBV13; CDR3 protein: CASSLAQGRAGRETQYF; CDR3 DNA: TGTGCCAGCAGCTTAGCTCAGGGTAGGGCAGGGCGAGAGACCCAGTACTTC
CDR3 length: 16; J gene: TRBJ1-1; D gene: -; clone size: -; V gene: TRBV10-3; CDR3 protein: CAISGGWGHPNTEAFF; CDR3 DNA: TGTGCCATCAGTGGGGGGTGGGGACATCCGAACACTGAAGCTTTCTTT
CDR3 length: 12; J gene: TRBJ1-5; D gene: -; clone size: -; V gene: TRBV5-6; CDR3 protein: CASSTGHTPQHF; CDR3 DNA: TGTGCCAGCAGCACGGGTCACACGCCCCAGCATTTT
CDR3 length: 15; J gene: TRBJ2-2; D gene: -; clone size: -; V gene: TRBV25-1; CDR3 protein: CASSGGPVDTGELFF; CDR3 DNA: TGTGCCAGCAGTGGGGGCCCGGTCGACACCGGGGAGCTGTTTTTT
CDR3 length: 13; J gene: TRBJ2-3; D gene: TRBD1; clone size: -; V gene: TRBV6-5; CDR3 protein: CASKGGLLNTQYF; CDR3 DNA: TGTGCCAGCAAAGGGGGCCTATTAAATACGCAGTATTTT
CDR3 length: 12; J gene: TRBJ2-1; D gene: TRBD2; clone size: -; V gene: TRBV29-1; CDR3 protein: CSAGLAGLEQFF; CDR3 DNA: TGCAGCGCGGGACTAGCGGGGCTTGAGCAGTTCTTC
CDR3 length: 14; J gene: TRBJ2-7; D gene: TRBD1; clone size: -; V gene: TRBV6-1; CDR3 protein: CASRYRGLGDEQYF; CDR3 DNA: TGTGCCAGCAGGTACAGGGGCTTGGGAGACGAGCAGTACTTC
CDR3 length: 15; J gene: TRBJ2-1; D gene: TRBD2; clone size: -; V gene: TRBV18; CDR3 protein: CASSDSGRAGNEQFF; CDR3 DNA: TGTGCCAGCTCAGACAGCGGGAGGGCGGGGAATGAGCAGTTCTTC
CDR3 length: 13; J gene: TRBJ2-7; D gene: -; clone size: -; V gene: TRBV11-1; CDR3 protein: CASRQDSSYEQYF; CDR3 DNA: TGTGCCAGCCGACAGGATTCCTCCTACGAGCAGTACTTC
CDR3 length: 14; J gene: TRBJ1-1; D gene: -; clone size: few; V gene: TRBV6-5; CDR3 protein: CASNPQGLNTEAFF; CDR3 DNA: TGTGCCAGCAACCCACAGGGTCTGAACACTGAAGCTTTCTTT
CDR3 length: 15; J gene: TRBJ2-2; D gene: TRBD1; clone size: -; V gene: TRBV25-1; CDR3 protein: CASSRIDRDTGELFF; CDR3 DNA: TGTGCCAGCAGCCGGATCGACAGGGATACCGGGGAGCTGTTTTTT
CDR3 length: 14; J gene: TRBJ1-2; D gene: TRBD1; clone size: -; V gene: TRBV27; CDR3 protein: CASKTGDVSYGYTF; CDR3 DNA: TGTGCCAGTAAGACAGGGGATGTAAGCTATGGCTACACCTTC
CDR3 length: 18; J gene: TRBJ1-1; D gene: -; clone size: many; V gene: TRBV6-4; CDR3 protein: CASSKGGASGEMNTEAFF; CDR3 DNA: TGTGCCAGCAGTAAAGGGGGGGCTTCAGGGGAGATGAACACTGAAGCTTTCTTT
CDR3 length: 11; J gene: TRBJ1-4; D gene: -; clone size: few; V gene: TRBV5-5; CDR3 protein: CASTGTGKLFF; CDR3 DNA: TGTGCCAGCACCGGAACGGGAAAACTGTTTTTT
CDR3 length: 13; J gene: TRBJ2-1; D gene: -; clone size: -; V gene: TRBV30; CDR3 protein: CAWNLGGIGEQFF; CDR3 DNA: TGTGCCTGGAATCTAGGGGGAATTGGCGAGCAGTTCTTC
CDR3 length: 14; J gene: TRBJ2-7; D gene: TRBD1; clone size: -; V gene: TRBV6-6; CDR3 protein: CASSLQGAGFGQYF; CDR3 DNA: TGTGCCAGCAGCTTACAGGGGGCAGGATTCGGGCAGTACTTC
CDR3 length: 13; J gene: TRBJ2-7; D gene: -; clone size: -; V gene: TRBV11-3; CDR3 protein: CASSLGPGVEQYF; CDR3 DNA: TGTGCCAGCAGCTTAGGTCCGGGGGTGGAGCAGTACTTC
CDR3 length: 17; J gene: TRBJ2-5; D gene: -; clone size: -; V gene: TRBV12-5; CDR3 protein: CASGLVRGGAGEETQYF; CDR3 DNA: TGTGCTAGTGGTTTGGTACGAGGAGGAGCCGGGGAAGAGACCCAGTACTTC
CDR3 length: 17; J gene: TRBJ1-5; D gene: TRBD1; clone size: -; V gene: TRBV19; CDR3 protein: CASSPRTGGSGNQPQHF; CDR3 DNA: TGTGCCAGTAGTCCAAGGACAGGGGGATCTGGCAATCAGCCCCAGCATTTT
CDR3 length: 12; J gene: TRBJ2-7; D gene: -; clone size: -; V gene: TRBV7-6; CDR3 protein: CASSLDGSEQYF; CDR3 DNA: TGTGCCAGCAGCTTAGACGGGTCCGAGCAGTACTTC